The entry below gives a single T cell receptor (beta chain) sequence along with its context. Antigen: not known. This sample is part of a study of CD8 T cells in ankylosing spondylitis. TCRdb redid the calling of the 5' RACE reads with MiXCR, one entry per CDR3 protein. The sample holds 150,000 or so distinct CDR3 sequences; 25% to 35% are singletons and the top ten take over 5.5%. The V gene lost 0 bases and the J gene lost 7 bases, with 16 bases spanning the gap. Looked up from germline, CDR1 is DFQATT and CDR2 is SNEGSKA (reference sequence). The CDR3 consists of 15 residues. Notes on the study in general: Within matched ankylosing spondylitis synovial fluid, disease-linked clones were reportedly significantly enriched.

The chain couples TRBV20-1 to TRBJ1-5; D not resolved. Sample: synovial fluid, either unsorted or a sorted T cell fraction (not recorded which). The receptor was isolated from a male donor with ankylosing spondylitis. The CDR3, as DNA: TGCAGTGCTAGAGATTTCGGGGTGAGCAGCCAGCCCCAGCATTTT. It is translated as CSARDFGVSSQPQHF.